The 28 T cell receptor beta chains listed next were all sequenced from one sample in a study of blood T cell repertoires in COVID-19. Produced via immunoSEQ multiplex PCR; TCRdb's table is partial and in-frame only. The sample lists about 120,000 clones; 90% were seen once. Source material: peripheral blood. The receptors were sampled from a human donor with active COVID-19. The donor label of this sample is uncertain.

The genes are TRBV28 and TRBJ2-3, with 9 bases aligning to TRBD2. Germline-derived CDR1 and CDR2 are MDHEN and SYDVKM. The CDR3 totals 16 residues. After removal of 5 bases from V and 4 bases from J, the junction contained 10 bases not matched to a gene. The DNA for the CDR3 is TGTGCCAGCAGTCCGCTTGGGACTAGCCATTCAGATACGCAGTATTTT. The encoded protein is CASSPLGTSHSDTQYF. Full variable domain (missing parts from reference TRBV28 and TRBJ2-3): DVKVTQSSRYLVKRTGEKVFLECVQDMDHENMFWYRQDPGLGLRLIYFSYDVKMKEKGDIPEGYSVSREKKERFSLILESASTNQTSMYLCASSPLGTSHSDTQYFGPGTRLTVL.

CDR3: CASSTDSPDTQYF. The CDR3 bases are TGTGCCAGCAGCACCGACAGTCCAGATACGCAGTATTTT. The chain carries TRBV9 and TRBJ2-3; D may be TRBD1 (5 bases). Trimming left V 4 bases short and J 4 bases short, with 10 bases between. Looked up from germline, CDR1 is SGDLS and CDR2 is YYNGEE. This CDR3 is 13 amino acids long.

V is TRBV6-4 and J is TRBJ2-2; 8 bases map to TRBD2. This CDR3 is 13 amino acids long. V dropped 6 bases and J dropped 5; count of bases not matched to a gene: 2. Looked up from germline, CDR1 is MRHNA and CDR2 is SNTAGT. In DNA, the CDR3 is TGTGCCAGCAGCGCTAGCGGGACCGGGGAGCTGTTTTTT. Protein product: CASSASGTGELFF.

This clone is a singleton in its sample. The genes are TRBV27 and TRBJ1-1; D is perhaps TRBD1 (5 bases). This CDR3 contains 16 residues. The V gene's germline CDR1 is MNHEY and CDR2 SMNVEV (reference sequence). V lost 6 bases and J 6 bases, leaving 23 bases between the germline ends. The CDR3, as DNA: TGTGCCAGCAGCTACAGGCTAAGGACGAGTTCTGCTGAAGCTTTCTTT. This translates into CASSYRLRTSSAEAFF.

The chain is built from TRBV28 and TRBJ1-2; weak D call: TRBD1 (5 bases). The CDR3 contains 15 residues. The germline CDR1 and CDR2 sequences are MDHEN and SYDVKM. V lost 7 bases and J lost 4, with 19 bases in between. For the CDR3, the DNA is TGTGCCAGCACCCCCCTGAGCAGGGCAAGCTATGGCTACACCTTC. Its translation is CASTPLSRASYGYTF.

The CDR3 reads CASSLWTGTNEKLFF. CDR3 coding DNA: TGCGCCAGCAGCTTGTGGACAGGGACTAATGAAAAACTGTTTTTT. V gene TRBV5-1 combines with J gene TRBJ1-4; 8 positions agree with TRBD1. J lost 2 bases, V lost 1 base, and 1 base had no gene match. This CDR3 is built from 15 residues. Germline V gene lookup returns CDR1 SGHRS and CDR2 YFSETQ.

V is TRBV12-5 and J is TRBJ2-1; TRBD1 aligns across 9 bases. The CDR3 extends over 13 amino acids. CDR1 and CDR2 (germline): LGHNT, FRNRAP. V shed 4 bases and J 10 bases; nucleotides not matched to a gene: 5. The CDR3 DNA reads as TGTGCTAGTGGTTGGGACAGGGCCATCGAGCAGTTCTTC. Translation: CASGWDRAIEQFF. Filled out from reference TRBV12-5 and TRBJ2-1, the complete variable domain reads DARVTQTPRHKVTEMGQEVTMRCQPILGHNTVFWYRQTMMQGLELLAYFRNRAPLDDSGMPKDRFSAEMPDATLATLKIQPSEPRDSAVYFCASGWDRAIEQFFGPGTRLTVL.

V and J are TRBV6-5 and TRBJ1-2, with 8 bases lining up with TRBD1. Trimming removed 6 bases from V and 3 bases from J; junction bases left unmatched: 9. Germline CDR1 is MNHEY and CDR2 is SVGAGI. The CDR3 has 15 residues. In DNA form, the CDR3 reads TGTGCCAGCAGAGGGACAGGCGGCTTTGACTATGGCTACACCTTC. Its protein is CASRGTGGFDYGYTF.

The chain is built from TRBV7-9 and TRBJ1-5; 11 positions match TRBD1. The CDR3 extends over 19 amino acids. V lost 2 bases and J lost 2; bases outside the gene matches: 11. Germline V gene lookup returns CDR1 SEHNR and CDR2 FQNEAQ (reference sequence). This chain's CDR3 is CASSLLVGQGVSGNQPQHF. CDR3 nucleotide sequence: TGTGCCAGCAGCTTATTAGTGGGACAGGGGGTCTCTGGCAATCAGCCCCAGCATTTT.

The chain joins TRBV27 to TRBJ2-7; the match to TRBD2 covers 7 bases. The ends lost 3 bases at V and 3 bases at J; junction bases unmatched: 8. The CDR3 has 15 amino acids. CDR1 and CDR2 (germline): MNHEY, SMNVEV (reference sequence). CDR3 residues: CASSFRGVLDYEQYF. The CDR3 DNA reads as TGTGCCAGCAGTTTCCGGGGGGTACTTGACTACGAGCAGTACTTC.

This chain uses TRBV19 with TRBJ1-6; D not resolved. Germline CDR1 and CDR2: LNHDA and SQIVND (reference sequence). The V and J ends lost 5 bases and 1 base respectively, with 12 bases between them. The CDR3 runs to 16 residues. DNA of the CDR3: TGTGCCAGTAGTCTTGGAGAGGGTTCCTATAATTCACCCCTCCACTTT. It specifies CASSLGEGSYNSPLHF.

This rearrangement joins TRBV15 to TRBJ2-4; TRBD2 aligns across 9 bases. The trim removed 1 base at V and 0 bases at J, leaving 1 base unmatched. Germline CDR1 and CDR2: LNHNV and YYDKDF (reference sequence). There are 16 residues in the CDR3. CDR3 sequence reads: CATSRGGRVAKNIQYF. Written as DNA, the CDR3 is TGTGCCACCAGCAGAGGCGGGAGGGTAGCCAAAAACATTCAGTACTTC.

V usage is TRBV6-5 and J usage is TRBJ2-7; 7 bases match TRBD1. The CDR3 consists of 14 residues. The germline CDR1 and CDR2 sequences are MNHEY and SVGAGI. After removal of 4 bases from V and 4 bases from J, the junction contained 7 bases not matched to a gene. CDR3: CASSLIGRGYEQYF. In DNA form, the CDR3 reads TGTGCCAGCAGTTTAATAGGCAGGGGGTACGAGCAGTACTTC.

The chain employs TRBV5-6 and TRBJ1-4; D gene uncertain. Looked up from germline, CDR1 is SGHDT and CDR2 is YYEEEE. This CDR3 has 15 amino acids. The V end lost 0 bases, the J end lost 6 bases, and 12 bases lay between the germline ends. CDR3 protein: CASSLARGWDEKLFF. For the CDR3, the DNA is TGTGCCAGCAGCTTGGCCCGGGGATGGGATGAAAAACTGTTTTTT.

This chain uses TRBV28 with TRBJ2-2, with D possibly TRBD1 on 6 matching bases. Germline V CDR1 and CDR2: MDHEN, SYDVKM. The CDR3 has 14 residues. The V and J ends lost 7 bases and 7 bases respectively, with 16 bases between them. The CDR3 bases are TGTGCCAGCATCCTACAGGGAGAGTACGGGGAGCTGTTTTTT. It translates to CASILQGEYGELFF.

The chain employs TRBV21-1 and TRBJ1-5; the D call TRBD1 from the table was never checked on the DNA. TRBV21-1 is shown as a pseudogene. The CDR3 length is 21 residues. The CDR3 spells CASSKIGPRQGATVSNQPQHF. For the CDR3, the DNA is TGTGCCAGCAGCAAAATAGGGCCGAGACAGGGGGCTACGGTTAGCAATCAGCCCCAGCATTTT.

The gene calls are TRBV10-3 and TRBJ1-2; perhaps TRBD1 as D (6 bases). V dropped 11 bases and J dropped 6 bases, with 19 bases sitting between them. CDR1 and CDR2 from the germline V gene are ENHRY and SYGVKD. The CDR3 is 13 residues long. DNA for the CDR3: TGTGCCGGTCGTGTTGCAGGGGTTGATGGCTACACCTTC. Translation gives CAGRVAGVDGYTF.

This chain joins TRBV9 and TRBJ2-1, with 14 bases fitting TRBD2. The CDR3 has 17 amino acids. With 3 bases clipped from V and 3 bases from J, the junction kept 5 bases outside the gene matches. The germline V gene encodes CDR1 SGDLS and CDR2 YYNGEE. The CDR3 region is CASSAQGLAGDYNEQFF. In nucleotides, the CDR3 is TGTGCCAGCAGCGCTCAGGGACTAGCGGGGGACTACAATGAGCAGTTCTTC.

CDR3 loop: CASTDRPGLASVETQYF. CDR3 nucleotides: TGTGCCAGCACGGACCGACCGGGACTAGCATCTGTAGAGACCCAGTACTTC. The chain recombines TRBV2 with TRBJ2-5, with 9 bases aligning to TRBD2. With V trimmed by 7 bases and J by 4 bases, 16 bases remained unmatched. Germline assignment: CDR1 SNHLY and CDR2 FYNNEI. This CDR3 is 17 amino acids long.

The CDR3 DNA reads TGCGCCAGCAGCAAACTACAGGGTTACAATGAGCAGTTCTTC. Encoded protein: CASSKLQGYNEQFF. The chain joins TRBV4-3 to TRBJ2-1; weak D call: TRBD1 (6 bases). V lost 5 bases to trimming and J lost 4 bases, with 12 bases between them. The germline CDR1 and CDR2 sequences are LGHNA and YSLEER. CDR3 size: 14 residues.

This clone was found once. The genes are TRBV5-5 and TRBJ2-5; D not resolved. The germline gives CDR1 SGHKS, CDR2 YYEKEE (reference sequence). The CDR3 sequence is 12 residues long. V was clipped by 4 bases and J by 6 bases, with 10 bases between them. CDR3: CASSGLVQTQYF. DNA of the CDR3: TGTGCCAGCAGCGGGCTGGTTCAGACCCAGTACTTC.

The V and J genes are TRBV10-3 and TRBJ1-2; D gene ambiguous. Trimming took 3 bases from V and 5 from J, leaving 4 bases between them. Germline assignment: CDR1 ENHRY and CDR2 SYGVKD. The length of the CDR3 is 11 residues. CDR3 DNA sequence: TGTGCCATCAGTGAAACATATGGCTACACCTTC. Translating it yields CAISETYGYTF.

The chain carries TRBV28 and TRBJ1-2, with D maybe TRBD1 (5 bases). Trimming removed 3 bases at V and 2 bases at J, with 7 bases between. CDR3 length: 13 residues. CDR1 MDHEN and CDR2 SYDVKM come from the germline V gene. CDR3 DNA sequence: TGTGCCAGCAGTTTTGGGGGGAACTATGGCTACACCTTC. Protein: CASSFGGNYGYTF.

This clone is termed medium-sized (0.01 to 0.1%). The chain has TRBV6-6 and TRBJ1-3; D remains ambiguous. The CDR3 is made up of 16 amino acids. Trimming removed 0 bases from V and 4 bases from J, with 13 bases in between. The germline gives CDR1 MNHNY, CDR2 SVGAGI (reference sequence). The CDR3 protein is CASSYSEFFTGNTIYF. The DNA for the CDR3 is TGTGCCAGCAGTTACTCGGAGTTCTTCACCGGAAACACCATATATTTT.

The V gene is TRBV5-4, the J gene TRBJ2-1, with 8 bases lining up with TRBD1. V dropped 4 bases and J dropped 2; count of bases not matched to a gene: 5. The CDR3 extends over 15 amino acids. CDR1 and CDR2 from the germline V gene are SGHNT and YYREEE (reference sequence). CDR3 in amino acids: CASSQGTGTYNEQFF. The CDR3 coding sequence is TGTGCCAGCAGCCAGGGGACAGGTACCTACAATGAGCAGTTCTTC.

By proportion, this clone is medium-sized. The rearrangement uses TRBV18 and TRBJ1-2, with 9 bases fitting TRBD1. Unmatched junction bases numbered 7, after V lost 2 bases and J lost 6 bases. The CDR3 contains 15 residues. The germline gives CDR1 KGHSH, CDR2 LQKENI. CDR3 in DNA: TGTGCCAGCTCACCAAGAAGTACAGGGGGCGATGGCTACACCTTC. This translates into CASSPRSTGGDGYTF.

V usage is TRBV6-6 and J usage is TRBJ1-2; 9 nucleotides align to TRBD1. Germline-derived CDR1 and CDR2 are MNHNY and SVGAGI (reference sequence). V lost 0 bases and J lost 8; bases outside the gene matches: 7. The CDR3 extends over 15 amino acids. The CDR3 here is CASSYSMDRGGGYTF. DNA for the CDR3: TGTGCCAGCAGTTACTCAATGGACAGGGGAGGCGGCTACACCTTC.

The chain links TRBV6-1 to TRBJ2-7; TRBD1 might be the D (6 bases). CDR1 and CDR2 (germline): MNHNS, SASEGT. V dropped 1 base and J dropped 1 base, with 11 bases sitting between them. This CDR3 has 15 amino acids. The CDR3 region has the DNA TGTGCCAGCAGTGAAGGTCCAGGGGAATCCTACGAGCAGTACTTC. This translates into CASSEGPGESYEQYF.